The rows below give T cell receptor beta chains drawn from one sample of a study of beta chain features in type 1 diabetes. Profiling relied on immunoSEQ multiplex PCR, and the TCRdb table lists in-frame clones only, not all of them. The sample gives 300,000 or so clones, 13% to 15% of which show up once; about 0.015% is in the top ten. The specimen was naive CD4+ T cells from blood. The source of these receptors is a man younger than 45 with type 1 diabetes. The CDR3 runs from the conserved cysteine through the conserved F or W. The order of the fields is clone size, V gene, D gene, J gene, CDR3 length, CDR3 protein, CDR3 DNA. The D gene is left open where the match is weak. Some rows mark clone size as missing; the rest say once, few, many or name a class of expanded clone.

NA	TRBV9	TRBD1	TRBJ2-2	15	CASSPDRANTGELFF	TGTGCCAGCAGCCCCGACAGGGCGAACACCGGGGAGCTGTTTTTT
NA	TRBV5-1	TRBD1	TRBJ2-3	14	CASSWTGDTDTQYF	TGCGCCAGCAGCTGGACAGGGGACACAGATACGCAGTATTTT
few	TRBV9	TRBD1	TRBJ2-1	15	CASSVGGQLYNEQFF	TGTGCCAGCAGCGTAGGGGGACAGCTCTACAATGAGCAGTTCTTC
few	TRBV9	NA	TRBJ2-7	14	CASSATTTAYEQYF	TGTGCCAGCAGCGCGACGACAACAGCCTACGAGCAGTACTTC
NA	TRBV5-1	NA	TRBJ2-1	14	CASSEYRFYNEQFF	TGCGCCAGCAGCGAGTACCGATTCTACAATGAGCAGTTCTTC
NA	TRBV14	NA	TRBJ2-1	16	CASSQDLTSWYNEQFF	TGTGCCAGCAGCCAGGATCTGACAAGCTGGTACAATGAGCAGTTCTTC
few	TRBV28	TRBD2	TRBJ2-7	13	CGTASGSSYEQYF	TGTGGTACAGCTAGCGGGAGCTCCTACGAGCAGTACTTC
NA	TRBV15	NA	TRBJ1-5	13	CATSRDREQPQHF	TGTGCCACCAGCAGAGATCGGGAACAGCCCCAGCATTTT
few	TRBV18	NA	TRBJ2-3	15	CASSPAGRSTDTQYF	TGTGCCAGCTCACCAGCAGGAAGAAGCACAGATACGCAGTATTTT
NA	TRBV27	NA	TRBJ1-5	15	CASSLSRGWNQPQHF	TGTGCCAGCAGTTTATCAAGGGGGTGGAATCAGCCCCAGCATTTT
few	TRBV30	NA	TRBJ1-3	14	CAWSVGGFENTIYF	TGTGCCTGGAGTGTGGGAGGGTTTGAAAACACCATATATTTT
NA	TRBV27	NA	TRBJ2-2	15	CASSSGLINTGELFF	TGTGCCAGCAGTTCGGGACTTATTAACACCGGGGAGCTGTTTTTT
NA	TRBV29-1	TRBD2	TRBJ2-3	15	CSVARRLAVGDTQYF	TGCAGCGTTGCCAGGAGACTAGCGGTAGGAGATACGCAGTATTTT
NA	TRBV9	TRBD1	TRBJ2-7	15	CASSVGSGGSYEQYF	TGTGCCAGCAGCGTAGGCTCAGGGGGATCGTACGAGCAGTACTTC
few	TRBV9	TRBD2	TRBJ2-2	19	CASAAGLAGVSVNTGELFF	TGTGCCAGCGCCGCCGGACTAGCGGGAGTTTCCGTAAACACCGGGGAGCTGTTTTTT
NA	TRBV19	TRBD1	TRBJ2-5	14	CASRWTGRGETQYF	TGTGCCAGTAGGTGGACAGGGCGCGGAGAGACCCAGTACTTC
NA	TRBV28	TRBD2	TRBJ2-1	15	CASSLGTSTYNEQFF	TGTGCCAGCAGTTTAGGGACTAGCACGTACAATGAGCAGTTCTTC
NA	TRBV2	NA	TRBJ2-5	12	CASSRLEETQYF	TGTGCCAGCAGTCGCTTAGAAGAGACCCAGTACTTC
NA	TRBV9	NA	TRBJ2-6	15	CASSSASSGANVLTF	TGTGCCAGCAGCTCCGCTAGCTCTGGGGCCAACGTCCTGACTTTC
few	TRBV7-9	TRBD1	TRBJ1-2	13	CASSSQGNYGYTF	TGTGCCAGCAGCTCACAGGGGAACTATGGCTACACCTTC
few	TRBV10-3	TRBD1	TRBJ2-1	14	CAISGQGVMNEQFF	TGTGCCATCAGTGGACAGGGGGTCATGAATGAGCAGTTCTTC
NA	TRBV7-9	TRBD2	TRBJ2-7	18	CASSYSGTSGISSYEQYF	TGTGCCAGCAGCTACTCCGGGACTAGCGGGATCTCCTCCTACGAGCAGTACTTC
few	TRBV7-8	TRBD2	TRBJ2-2	17	CASSLLGTSGNTGELFF	TGTGCCAGCAGCTTACTAGGGACTAGCGGGAACACCGGGGAGCTGTTTTTT
few	TRBV7-9	NA	TRBJ1-2	15	CASSFPAGVNYGYTF	TGTGCCAGCAGCTTTCCCGCAGGGGTGAACTATGGCTACACCTTC
few	TRBV5-1	NA	TRBJ2-4	12	CASSLQGSIQYF	TGCGCCAGCAGCTTGCAGGGGAGCATTCAGTACTTC
NA	TRBV18	TRBD1	TRBJ1-4	15	CASSHDRATNEKLFF	TGTGCCAGCTCACACGACAGGGCAACTAATGAAAAACTGTTTTTT
NA	TRBV9	NA	TRBJ2-1	16	CASSVEAVSSYNEQFF	TGTGCCAGCAGCGTAGAGGCGGTGAGCTCCTACAATGAGCAGTTCTTC
NA	TRBV29-1	TRBD2	TRBJ2-1	14	CSVGGTSGNNEQFF	TGCAGCGTTGGGGGGACTAGCGGGAACAATGAGCAGTTCTTC
NA	TRBV7-2	NA	TRBJ1-2	12	CASSSTEYGYTF	TGTGCCAGCAGCTCGACAGAGTATGGCTACACCTTC
NA	TRBV1	NA	TRBJ2-7	14	CTSSQGLAVYEQYF	TGCACCAGCAGCCAGGGACTAGCGGTCTACGAGCAGTACTTC
NA	TRBV6-6	NA	TRBJ2-1	13	CASFETTYNEQFF	TGTGCCAGCTTTGAGACTACCTACAATGAGCAGTTCTTC
NA	TRBV4-2	NA	TRBJ2-7	15	CASSQGDLSSYEQYF	TGTGCCAGCAGCCAAGGGGACTTGAGCTCCTACGAGCAGTACTTC
NA	TRBV28	TRBD2	TRBJ2-1	15	CASSSSGKVLDEQFF	TGTGCCAGCAGTTCTAGCGGGAAGGTTTTGGATGAGCAGTTCTTC
NA	TRBV7-9	TRBD1	TRBJ2-7	13	CASSPGQRYEQYF	TGTGCCAGCAGCCCGGGACAGCGCTACGAGCAGTACTTC
NA	TRBV7-9	NA	TRBJ1-2	15	CASSSGWRTNYGYTF	TGTGCCAGCAGCTCAGGGTGGAGAACTAACTATGGCTACACCTTC
NA	TRBV5-4	NA	TRBJ2-7	16	CASRGGIVTDSYEQYF	TGTGCCAGCAGAGGCGGGATCGTAACGGACTCCTACGAGCAGTACTTC
NA	TRBV7-3	TRBD2	TRBJ2-1	16	CASSLIGTSGSNEQFF	TGTGCCAGCAGCTTAATCGGGACTAGCGGGAGTAATGAGCAGTTCTTC
few	TRBV5-1	NA	TRBJ2-3	16	CASSSPGEAHGDTQYF	TGCGCCAGCAGCTCCCCCGGGGAGGCCCATGGGGATACGCAGTATTTT
NA	TRBV18	TRBD1	TRBJ2-7	14	CASSPKDRAYEQYF	TGTGCCAGCTCACCTAAGGACAGGGCCTACGAGCAGTACTTC
NA	TRBV9	TRBD2	TRBJ2-1	18	CASSFRLAGGPKNNEQFF	TGTGCCAGCAGCTTCCGACTAGCGGGAGGGCCGAAAAACAATGAGCAGTTCTTC
few	TRBV29-1	TRBD1	TRBJ2-5	14	CSGGQGAATGTQYF	TGCAGCGGGGGACAGGGGGCCGCCACGGGGACCCAGTACTTC
NA	TRBV6-1	NA	TRBJ1-2	12	CASTQGGSGYTF	TGTGCCAGCACTCAAGGGGGTAGTGGCTACACCTTC
NA	TRBV6-6	NA	TRBJ1-2	11	CASRQHYGYTF	TGTGCCAGTAGACAGCACTATGGCTACACCTTC
few	TRBV19	TRBD1	TRBJ1-1	16	CASSLWGQGAATEAFF	TGTGCCAGTAGTTTGTGGGGACAGGGGGCTGCCACTGAAGCTTTCTTT
NA	TRBV30	NA	TRBJ2-3	14	CAWGGTVRTDTQYF	TGTGCCTGGGGAGGGACAGTACGCACAGATACGCAGTATTTT
few	TRBV28	NA	TRBJ2-7	14	CASSPPATADEQYF	TGTGCCAGCAGCCCCCCCGCGACAGCCGACGAGCAGTACTTC
few	TRBV2	TRBD2	TRBJ2-1	17	CASSPSPLAGVYNEQFF	TGTGCCAGCAGTCCCTCCCCTCTAGCGGGGGTCTACAATGAGCAGTTCTTC
NA	TRBV7-8	NA	TRBJ2-1	14	CASSLRTSPHEQFF	TGTGCCAGCAGCTTACGAACTAGCCCTCATGAGCAGTTCTTC
few	TRBV5-1	TRBD2	TRBJ2-7	12	CASSEGGGEQYF	TGCGCCAGCAGTGAGGGCGGGGGCGAGCAGTACTTC
NA	TRBV7-2	TRBD2	TRBJ2-2	17	CASSSNPQLARTGELFF	TGTGCCAGCAGCTCCAACCCCCAACTAGCGCGGACCGGGGAGCTGTTTTTT